A single sample gave rise to the 18 T cell receptor beta chains below, sequenced in a study of patients and donors after allogeneic stem cell transplantation. MiXCR, run by TCRdb on the RT-PCR reads, gives a single entry per CDR3 protein. The sample yields about 160,000 distinct CDR3 sequences, over 25% seen once. Source material: blood, either unsorted or a sorted T cell fraction (not recorded which). These receptors were taken from a human donor who was either an allogeneic HSCT recipient or a stem cell or donor lymphocyte infusion donor (not recorded which). It is not recorded whose cells these are; they may come from a transplant donor.

Comment on this clonotype: This is likely a read error, given that the CDR3 carries no conserved phenylalanine or tryptophan at its end. The chain recombines TRBV7-9 with TRBJ2-2; D possibly uses TRBD1 or TRBD2 (5 bases each). CDR1 and CDR2 (germline): SEHNR, FQNEAQ (reference sequence). The V and J ends lost 3 bases and 6 bases respectively, with 5 bases between them. The CDR3 totals 12 residues. The CDR3 is CASSLGAGELFL. In DNA form, the CDR3 reads TGTGCCAGCAGCTTGGGGGCCGGGGAGCTGTTTCTT.

The gene calls are TRBV3-1 and TRBJ1-5; 8 positions agree with TRBD1. V lost 3 bases and J lost 5; bases outside the gene matches: 3. CDR1 and CDR2 (germline): LGHDT, YNNKEL (reference sequence). CDR3 length equals 14 residues. DNA of the CDR3: TGTGCCAGCAGCCACCGACAGGGGCATCAGCCCCAGCATTTT. It specifies CASSHRQGHQPQHF.

This clonotype came up many times. The J gene is TRBJ1-3, the V gene TRBV5-1; no firm D call. The germline V gene encodes CDR1 SGHRS and CDR2 YFSETQ. This CDR3 comprises 13 residues. V was trimmed by 5 bases and J by 0 bases, leaving 6 bases between them. This CDR3 reads CASSEGSGNTIYF. As DNA, the CDR3 is TGCGCCAGCAGTGAGGGCTCTGGAAACACCATATATTTT.

V is TRBV5-1 and J is TRBJ2-5, with TRBD1 matching 8 bases. CDR1 is SGHRS, CDR2 YFSETQ, per germline. The CDR3 extends over 13 amino acids. V lost 4 bases to trimming and J lost 3 bases; unmatched junction nucleotides: 2. Here the CDR3 DNA reads TGCGCCAGCAGCGTGACAGGGGAAGAGACCCAGTACTTC. Its translation is CASSVTGEETQYF.

CDR3 protein: CASSTPQAKQYF. The CDR3, as DNA: TGTGCCAGCAGTACACCACAGGCTAAGCAGTACTTC. The chain links TRBV27 to TRBJ2-7; D might be TRBD1 (5 bases). CDR1 and CDR2 from the germline V gene are MNHEY and SMNVEV (reference sequence). V was clipped by 5 bases and J by 8 bases, with 13 bases between them. The CDR3 is made up of 12 amino acids.

The DNA of the CDR3 is TGTGCCAGCAGTCCCCAACCTTCAGGTTTCCAAGAGACCCAGTACTTC. Translation: CASSPQPSGFQETQYF. The chain joins TRBV12-3 or TRBV12-4 to TRBJ2-5; unclear D gene. The CDR3 sequence is 16 residues long. Between the trimmed V and J ends, which lost 5 bases and 1 base, there was a span of 17 bases.

The chain links TRBV6-5 to TRBJ2-5; D is tentatively TRBD1 or TRBD2 (5 bases each). Germline V gene sequence: CDR1 MNHEY, CDR2 SVGAGI. V shed 0 bases and J shed 5 bases, with 10 bases lying between them. This CDR3 is 14 amino acids long. The CDR3 protein is CASSYSNWGETQYF. In DNA, the CDR3 is TGTGCCAGCAGTTACTCAAACTGGGGGGAGACCCAGTACTTC.

This clonotype was counted many times. V and J are TRBV18 and TRBJ1-5; a possible D gene is TRBD1 (6 bases). The CDR3 is made up of 16 amino acids. The V gene's germline CDR1 is KGHSH and CDR2 LQKENI. Trimming stripped 3 bases from V and 4 bases from J, with 16 bases between. The CDR3 DNA follows: TGTGCCAGCTCACCTACAGGACAGCCCTTGAATCAGCCCCAGCATTTT. This sequence encodes CASSPTGQPLNQPQHF.

This clonotype was picked up a small number of times. The chain has TRBV18 and TRBJ2-2, with TRBD1 matching 7 bases. Germline lookup yields CDR1 KGHSH and CDR2 LQKENI. CDR3 size: 16 residues. V was pared by 1 base and J by 1 base, with 3 bases of the junction left unmatched. The CDR3: CASSPRGQMNTGELFF. The CDR3 nucleotides read TGTGCCAGCTCACCACGGGGACAGATGAACACCGGGGAGCTGTTTTTT.

This clonotype was observed a handful of times. The chain uses TRBV7-9 and TRBJ1-2; D is ambiguous. The CDR3 is made up of 13 amino acids. Germline CDR1 and CDR2: SEHNR and FQNEAQ (reference sequence). Trimming cost V 5 bases and J 6 bases, with 13 bases left between them. In nucleotides, the CDR3 is TGTGCCAGCAGCCCAGAAGTAAGCGATGGCTACACCTTC. Translated, it gives CASSPEVSDGYTF.

This clonotype was detected only a few times. V usage is TRBV20-1 and J usage is TRBJ1-2; D possibly corresponds to TRBD1 (6 bases). The CDR3 extends over 15 amino acids. V lost 7 bases, J lost 3 bases, and 21 bases lay in between. Germline values: CDR1 DFQATT, CDR2 SNEGSKA (reference sequence). CDR3 amino acids: CSVKGGAVQDYGYTF. CDR3 bases: TGCAGTGTTAAAGGGGGGGCCGTTCAGGACTATGGCTACACCTTC.

This chain joins TRBV10-3 and TRBJ2-7; D remains unclear. The CDR3 is made up of 13 amino acids. The V and J ends lost 4 bases and 2 bases respectively, with 9 bases between them. CDR1 ENHRY and CDR2 SYGVKD come from the germline V gene. CDR3 sequence reads: CAISGQATYEQYF. DNA of the CDR3: TGTGCCATCAGTGGTCAGGCCACCTACGAGCAGTACTTC.

This clonotype was found a few times. The chain is built from TRBV4-3 and TRBJ2-1; tentatively, D is TRBD2 (6 bases). V dropped 0 bases and J dropped 12 bases, with 12 bases sitting between them. Per the germline V gene, CDR1 is LGHNA and CDR2 is YSLEER. This CDR3 contains 13 residues. CDR3 nucleotides: TGCGCCAGCAGCCAAGATTCGGGGGTAAGGCAGTTCTTC. As protein: CASSQDSGVRQFF.

The V gene is TRBV12-3 or TRBV12-4, the J gene TRBJ1-4, with D hard to call. Trimming pared 6 bases from V and 7 bases from J, leaving 12 bases between. The CDR3 contains 13 residues. CDR3 region: CASRSGGIEKLFF. The CDR3 nucleotides are TGTGCCAGCAGGTCCGGAGGTATTGAAAAACTGTTTTTT.

This clonotype appeared once. The V call is TRBV28, the J call TRBJ2-7, with TRBD1 matching over 10 bases. CDR3 size: 14 residues. V was pared by 3 bases and J by 5 bases, with 4 bases of the junction left unmatched. CDR1 and CDR2 from the germline V gene are MDHEN and SYDVKM. CDR3 protein: CASSFVGTGDEQYF. In nucleotides, the CDR3 is TGTGCCAGCAGTTTTGTAGGGACAGGGGACGAGCAGTACTTC.

In this sample, this clonotype turned up a few times. J is TRBJ1-4 and V is TRBV4-3; D is unclear. This CDR3 is 12 amino acids long. The V gene lost 5 bases and the J gene lost 8 bases, with 9 bases spanning the gap. Germline assignment: CDR1 LGHNA and CDR2 YSLEER. The CDR3 loop reads CASSVRREKLFF. CDR3 DNA sequence: TGCGCCAGCAGCGTGAGACGCGAAAAACTGTTTTTT.

This clonotype turned up a few times. This rearrangement joins TRBV18 to TRBJ1-1; weak D call: TRBD1 (6 bases). The CDR3 runs to 13 residues. The germline gives CDR1 KGHSH, CDR2 LQKENI. V dropped 3 bases and J dropped 8 bases, with 13 bases sitting between them. The CDR3 region is CASSPGRTVEAFF. The CDR3 DNA is TGTGCCAGCTCACCGGGCCGGACAGTCGAAGCTTTCTTT.

The chain employs TRBV4-1 and TRBJ1-2; 7 nucleotides agree with TRBD1. This CDR3 spans 16 amino acids. Trimming removed 4 bases from V and 1 base from J; junction bases left unmatched: 9. CDR1 is MGHRA and CDR2 is YSYEKL in the germline V gene. The CDR3 region is CASSPRTGENNYGYTF. The CDR3 DNA sequence: TGCGCCAGCAGCCCCAGGACAGGCGAAAATAACTATGGCTACACCTTC.